The T cell receptor (beta chain) under discussion was sequenced for a study of Tregs in tolerant kidney transplant recipients. Assay: immunoSEQ multiplex PCR; the TCRdb copy retains only in-frame clones and omits some. This sample has about 50,000 clones, with roughly nine tenths found just once. Study results and limitations: Changing PCR primers prevented nucleotide comparison between some patients' samples. Few patients were studied, so findings need validation in larger groups.

Related graft donors supplied nonmyeloablative bone marrow transplants, and mixed chimerism was transient. As regards this clone: Its matching antigen is unknown.

Trimming cost V 1 base and J 8 bases, with 2 bases left between them. This CDR3 is 11 amino acids long. CDR1 PRHDT and CDR2 FYEKMQ come from the germline V gene (reference sequence). The origin of this receptor is a human patient who received a combined kidney and bone marrow transplant. Some T cells could come from the graft donor. Specimen: CD8+ T cells from blood (PBMCs), collected 12 months after the transplant. V is TRBV13 and J is TRBJ2-2; D unclear. CDR3 nucleotide sequence: TGTGCCAGCAGCTTAGCTGGGGAGCTGTTTTTT. Residues: CASSLAGELFF.